The 15 T cell receptor beta chains below were found in one sample sequenced in a study of shared clonotypes between healthy human individuals. Only in-frame clones appear in the TCRdb table, and some are missing; sequencing was by immunoSEQ multiplex PCR. The sample consists of more than 2 million clones, 90% to 95% of them appearing once. Sequenced: naive CD4+ T cells sorted from blood. Sample subset: CD45RA+ positively selected. The source of these receptors is a man aged 18 to 30 in good health.

The chain combines TRBV6-5 with TRBJ1-6, with 11 bases fitting TRBD1. Germline assignment: CDR1 MNHEY and CDR2 SVGAGI. Trimming cost V 7 bases and J 9 bases; bases outside gene matches: 8. The CDR3 is 15 residues long. CDR3 amino acids: CASTLDRGRSSPLHF. The DNA of the CDR3 is TGTGCCAGCACCCTGGACAGGGGGCGAAGTTCACCCCTCCACTTT.

V gene TRBV28 combines with J gene TRBJ1-5, with a weak D call TRBD1 (6 bases). Trimming removed 6 bases from V and 7 bases from J, with 19 bases in between. Germline V gene data show CDR1 as MDHEN and CDR2 as SYDVKM. The CDR3 loop spans 15 amino acids. DNA of the CDR3: TGTGCCAGCAGGGAAGGGGGAGACAGCGGCCAGCCCCAGCATTTT. Translation gives CASREGGDSGQPQHF.

The sample holds one count of this clone. V usage is TRBV6-1 and J usage is TRBJ1-4, with 9 bases identical to TRBD1. The CDR3 runs 15 residues. Unmatched junction bases numbered 7, after V lost 4 bases and J lost 7 bases. Germline-derived CDR1 and CDR2 are MNHNS and SASEGT. The CDR3 protein is CASSAGTGTFEKLFF. In nucleotides, the CDR3 is TGTGCCAGCAGTGCCGGGACAGGGACGTTTGAAAAACTGTTTTTT.

The chain is built from TRBV5-1 and TRBJ2-3, with 10 bases aligning to TRBD2. J gave up 5 bases and V 4 bases, and 4 bases lay outside the gene matches. The CDR3 totals 14 residues. Germline CDR1 SGHRS, CDR2 YFSETQ. The CDR3 region has the DNA TGCGCCAGCAGCCAGACTAGCGGGTTAGATACGCAGTATTTT. Encoded protein: CASSQTSGLDTQYF.

The J gene is TRBJ2-6, the V gene TRBV10-3; no definite D call. V lost 4 bases and J lost 3, with 7 bases in between. CDR1 and CDR2 (germline): ENHRY, SYGVKD. The CDR3 spans 14 residues. CDR3 residues: CAISAMIGANVLTF. DNA for the CDR3: TGTGCCATCAGTGCAATGATTGGGGCCAACGTCCTGACTTTC.

The chain uses TRBV5-4 and TRBJ1-2, with D maybe TRBD1 (5 bases). The CDR3 consists of 14 residues. Germline CDR1 is SGHNT and CDR2 is YYREEE (reference sequence). V was clipped by 3 bases and J by 5 bases, with 14 bases between them. CDR3 sequence (DNA): TGTGCCAGCAGCTCTAAGACAGCCACTTATGGCTACACCTTC. Translated: CASSSKTATYGYTF.

The genes are TRBV9 and TRBJ2-7; TRBD1 matches at 8 bases. The J segment lost 5 bases and the V segment lost 0 bases, leaving 4 bases of the junction unmatched. This CDR3 comprises 14 residues. CDR1 SGDLS and CDR2 YYNGEE come from the germline V gene. The CDR3 loop is CASSVGTGLNEQYF. For the CDR3, the DNA is TGTGCCAGCAGCGTAGGGACAGGGCTCAACGAGCAGTACTTC. Full variable domain (rest looked up from reference TRBV9 and TRBJ2-7): DSGVTQTPKHLITATGQRVTLRCSPRSGDLSVYWYQQSLDQGLQFLIQYYNGEERAKGNILERFSAQQFPDLHSELNLSSLELGDSALYFCASSVGTGLNEQYFGPGTRLTVT.

Notes on this clone: Other DNA sequences within the sample encode an identical CDR3. The chain combines TRBV6-1 with TRBJ2-7, with D perhaps matching TRBD1 (5 bases). CDR1 is MNHNS and CDR2 is SASEGT in the germline V gene. V lost 3 bases, J lost 1 base, and 7 bases lay in between. This CDR3 is built from 13 residues. The CDR3 nucleotides read TGTGCCAGCAGTGATCAGGGTTCCTACGAGCAGTACTTC. Its translation is CASSDQGSYEQYF.

The chain employs TRBV6-5 and TRBJ1-1; D gene uncertain. Per the germline V gene, CDR1 is MNHEY and CDR2 is SVGAGI. The CDR3 runs 11 residues. V lost 10 bases and J lost 8, with 14 bases in between. In DNA form, the CDR3 reads TGTGCCACCCGTCGGGGAGCCGAAGCTTTCTTT. Translated, it gives CATRRGAEAFF.

The V call is TRBV7-9, the J call TRBJ2-1; D gene unclear. V shed 2 bases and J shed 0 bases, with 17 bases lying between them. Germline assignment: CDR1 SEHNR and CDR2 FQNEAQ (reference sequence). CDR3 size: 18 residues. CDR3 DNA sequence: TGTGCCAGCAGCTTACTAGGAGTACTGATGAGCTCCTACAATGAGCAGTTCTTC. Encoded protein: CASSLLGVLMSSYNEQFF.

Comments on this clone: The same CDR3 can be traced to other DNA sequences in this sample. The J gene is TRBJ2-3, the V gene TRBV30; D possibly corresponds to TRBD1 (6 bases). The CDR3 extends over 12 amino acids. The V gene's germline CDR1 is GTSNPN and CDR2 SVGIG (reference sequence). Trimming removed 3 bases from V and 3 bases from J, with 7 bases in between. As DNA, the CDR3 is TGTGCCTGGAGCACAGGGACAGATACGCAGTATTTT. Protein: CAWSTGTDTQYF.

As regards this clone: The junction does not match germline at one end; this may be a read error. This chain joins TRBV30 and TRBJ1-4; D is unclear. Germline values: CDR1 GTSNPN, CDR2 SVGIG (reference sequence). This CDR3 spans 13 amino acids. In DNA form, the CDR3 reads TGTGCCTGGAGTGGGGCCACTAGTGAAAAACTGTTTTTT. Translated, it gives CAWSGATSEKLFF. Full variable domain (missing parts from reference TRBV30 and TRBJ1-4): SQTIHQWPATLVQPVGSPLSLECTVEGTSNPNLYWYRQAAGRGLQLLFYSVGIGQISSEVPQNLSASRPQDRQFILSSKKLLLSDSGFYLCAWSGATSEKLFFGSGTQLSVL.

This sequence joins TRBV28 and TRBJ1-1; D is unclear. The V end lost 10 bases, the J end lost 3 bases, and 15 bases lay between the germline ends. Germline V gene sequence: CDR1 MDHEN, CDR2 SYDVKM. This CDR3 has 13 amino acids. The CDR3 DNA follows: TGTGCCACCCTGATCCGGGGTTACACTGAAGCTTTCTTT. It translates to CATLIRGYTEAFF.

Comment on this clone: Given a much more abundant clone one base away, this may be a read error. The sample has other DNA sequences that encode this CDR3 too. The chain uses TRBV30 and TRBJ2-5; D remains unclear. The CDR3 is made up of 11 amino acids. Germline CDR1 and CDR2: GTSNPN and SVGIG (reference sequence). The germline V and J ends were trimmed by 4 bases and 2 bases, with 5 bases remaining between them. CDR3 DNA sequence: TGTGCCTGGACAGCACAAGAGACCCAGTACTTC. It translates to CAWTAQETQYF.

The rearrangement joins TRBV10-3 to TRBJ2-3; 9 bases agree with TRBD1. This CDR3 is built from 14 residues. Losses at the gene ends were 9 bases for V and 2 bases for J; bases not matched to a gene: 6. The germline V gene has CDR1 ENHRY and CDR2 SYGVKD. For the CDR3, the DNA is TGTGCCATGGGACAGGGCGTGGACACAGATACGCAGTATTTT. Protein product: CAMGQGVDTDTQYF.